This entry is about one T cell receptor (beta chain). This entry is derived from a study of control samples from healthy donors and cancer patients. Only in-frame clones appear in the TCRdb table, and some are missing; sequencing was by immunoSEQ multiplex PCR. The data hold approximately 150,000 clones, with around 94% observed a single time. With 6 bases removed from V and 0 bases from J, the gap between germline ends came to 14 bases. The CDR3 consists of 15 residues. The germline CDR1 and CDR2 sequences are MNHEY and SVGAGI. The clonotype was recovered from a woman between 18 and 30 years old in good health. The sample consisted of blood. This rearrangement joins TRBV6-5 to TRBJ1-1, with D uncertain. The CDR3 nucleotides are TGTGCCAGCAGCCGCGCGGACGGGTTGAACACTGAAGCTTTCTTT. Its protein is CASSRADGLNTEAFF.